This T cell receptor (beta chain) was identified in a study of patients and donors after allogeneic stem cell transplantation. V dropped 3 bases and J dropped 5 bases, with 13 bases sitting between them. The CDR3 covers 14 residues. Germline V gene data show CDR1 as SEHNR and CDR2 as FQNEAQ (reference sequence). TCRdb reanalysed the RT-PCR reads using MiXCR and keeps one entry per CDR3 protein. Of under 30,000 distinct CDR3 sequences listed, roughly 8% are singletons. The clonotype was recovered from a human donor who was either an allogeneic HSCT recipient or a stem cell or donor lymphocyte infusion donor (not recorded which). It is not recorded whose cells these are; they may come from a transplant donor. Sequencing input: blood, either unsorted or a sorted T cell fraction (not recorded which). The J gene is TRBJ2-5, the V gene TRBV7-9, with D perhaps TRBD1 (6 bases). CDR3: CASSFPGQRETQYF. CDR3 in DNA: TGTGCCAGCAGCTTTCCCGGACAGCGGGAGACCCAGTACTTC.